The TCR beta chain described here comes from a study of Graves' ophthalmopathy and Graves' hyperthyroidism. Study-level findings and limits: Most thyroid-expanded clonotypes exceeding 0.001 frequency were also found in blood.

This clonotype was seen repeatedly, ten times or more. Its antigen is not known. V lost 10 bases and J 0 bases, leaving 12 bases between the germline ends. Germline loops: CDR1 SNHLY, CDR2 FYNNEI. CDR3 length: 13 amino acids. Other autoimmune disease, uncontrolled infection, pregnancy and lactation led to exclusion. Scientists amplified the TCR beta CDR3 regions from RNA transcripts. Following a first-round RT-PCR that used HTBI primers, a second-round multiplex PCR was carried out. Using its own MiXCR run on the multiplex PCR reads, TCRdb lists one record per CDR3 protein. The sample shows roughly 1.1 million distinct CDR3 sequences, approximately 35% of them seen only once.

The chain links TRBV2 to TRBJ2-5; D call uncertain. This receptor was taken from an adult man with Graves' hyperthyroidism. Sequenced material: peripheral blood or thyroid tissue (not recorded which). The CDR3 DNA follows: TGTGCCACCAAAACACCGTACCAAGAGACCCAGTACTTC. Amino acids: CATKTPYQETQYF.